The 22 T cell receptor beta chains listed next were all sequenced from one sample in a study of human T cells and chemical hapten exposure. The time point denotes: patch test 1, 2 weeks after DPC sensitization. Treatment denoted: therapeutic diphenylcyclopropenone sensitization with weekly scalp DPC. Using its own MiXCR run on the RACE reads, TCRdb lists one record per CDR3 protein. Counted here are 340,000 or so distinct CDR3 sequences, roughly 6.9% occurring once; the ten biggest clones make up less than 10%. Sequenced here: whole blood, sampled in connection with sensitization to the hapten diphenylcyclopropenone (DPC). The receptors derive from a woman aged 18 to 35 with alopecia areata. Some clones in this sample may be carry-over from other donors' samples.

The chain recombines TRBV5-1 with TRBJ1-5; D is unresolved. V lost 0 bases, J lost 6 bases, and 10 bases lay in between. From germline, CDR1 is SGHRS and CDR2 YFSETQ. The CDR3 totals 14 residues. CDR3 region: CASSLGGEGQPQHF. The CDR3 DNA reads as TGCGCCAGCAGCTTGGGTGGGGAAGGTCAGCCCCAGCATTTT.

To note about this clonotype: A much bigger clone sits one base away, suggesting this may be a read error. The V call is TRBV4-2, the J call TRBJ2-2; 9 bases line up with TRBD1. The germline V gene encodes CDR1 LGHNA and CDR2 YNFKEQ. The CDR3 loop spans 17 amino acids. J was trimmed by 6 bases and V by 1 base; bases with no gene match: 9. The CDR3 nucleotides read TGTGCCAGCAGCCAAGGTCGGGACAGGGAAGTTTCCGGGGAGCTGTTTTTT. Protein sequence: CASSQGRDREVSGELFF.

CDR3 sequence (DNA): TGTGCCAGCAGCTTGGCCCCAGGCCCCATCTACGAGCAGTACTTC. It is translated as CASSLAPGPIYEQYF. The genes are TRBV5-5 and TRBJ2-7; no reliable D call. From germline, CDR1 is SGHKS and CDR2 YYEKEE (reference sequence). This CDR3 is 15 amino acids long. V was cut by 0 bases and J by 3 bases, with 13 bases left in between.

The sample holds a few counts of this clonotype. This chain links TRBV5-1 with TRBJ2-7; D is possibly TRBD1 (6 bases). The V gene lost 6 bases and the J gene lost 3 bases, with 16 bases spanning the gap. This CDR3 is built from 14 residues. The germline V gene has CDR1 SGHRS and CDR2 YFSETQ. This chain's CDR3 is CASKVEQGRYEQYF. Here the CDR3 DNA reads TGCGCCAGCAAAGTGGAACAGGGCCGCTACGAGCAGTACTTC.

The rearrangement joins TRBV4-1 to TRBJ1-5; no reliable D call. Germline values: CDR1 MGHRA, CDR2 YSYEKL. This CDR3 is 14 amino acids long. Deletions cut 4 bases from V and 8 bases from J, with 15 bases between. The CDR3 DNA sequence: TGCGCCAGCAGCCCGGACCCCGCGGGTAAGCCCCAGCATTTT. It specifies CASSPDPAGKPQHF.

This clonotype appeared many times. The rearrangement uses TRBV10-3 and TRBJ2-4, with 8 bases matching TRBD1. Per germline, CDR1 ENHRY and CDR2 SYGVKD. Germline trimming cut 7 bases from V and 5 bases from J; bases unmatched to any gene: 4. The CDR3 has 13 amino acids. CDR3 residues: CAIKPGGQNIQYF. In nucleotides, the CDR3 is TGTGCCATCAAGCCAGGGGGCCAAAACATTCAGTACTTC.

This clonotype has a count of ten or more. The rearrangement links TRBV2 to TRBJ1-5; 8 bases line up with TRBD1. This CDR3 has 13 amino acids. The V gene's germline CDR1 is SNHLY and CDR2 FYNNEI. The junction had 6 bases not matched to a gene; V was cut back by 8 bases and J by 6 bases. In nucleotides, the CDR3 is TGTGCCAGCGCCGACAGGGGAGTTCAGCCCCAGCATTTT. The encoded protein is CASADRGVQPQHF.

V and J are TRBV6-2 or TRBV6-3 and TRBJ1-1; TRBD1 is a possible D gene (5 bases). Looked up from germline, CDR1 is MNHEY and CDR2 is SVGEGT. V dropped 7 bases and J dropped 1 base, with 25 bases sitting between them. CDR3 size: 18 residues. The CDR3, as DNA: TGTGCCAGCACCGAACCCCGTTGGACAACTATCCCGAACACTGAAGCTTTCTTT. Its protein product is CASTEPRWTTIPNTEAFF.

In its sample, this clonotype was seen a few times. The rearrangement uses TRBV5-1 and TRBJ1-2, with 12 positions matching TRBD1. CDR1 and CDR2 (germline): SGHRS, YFSETQ. The CDR3 covers 15 residues. V shed 2 bases, J shed 7 bases, and the junction held 6 bases outside the gene matches. The CDR3 region has the DNA TGCGCCAGCAGCTTCGCCGGGACAGGGGGCCGTGGCTACACCTTC. Translating gives CASSFAGTGGRGYTF. The variable domain in full, with the rest retrieved from reference TRBV5-1 and TRBJ1-2, is KAGVTQTPRYLIKTRGQQVTLSCSPISGHRSVSWYQQTPGQGLQFLFEYFSETQRNKGNFPGRFSGRQFSNSRSEMNVSTLELGDSALYLCASSFAGTGGRGYTFGSGTRLTVV.

The chain links TRBV5-6 to TRBJ1-1, with 8 bases matching TRBD1. The CDR3 loop spans 15 amino acids. Germline CDR1 SGHDT, CDR2 YYEEEE. J gave up 5 bases and V 0 bases, and 6 bases lay outside the gene matches. CDR3 in amino acids: CASSLEVQGGTEAFF. For the CDR3, the DNA is TGTGCCAGCAGCTTGGAGGTACAGGGGGGGACTGAAGCTTTCTTT.

On this clonotype itself: A much larger clonotype is one base distant, so this may be a read error. CDR3 protein: CASRYSNQPRHF. The CDR3 nucleotides read TGTGCCAGTAGGTATAGCAATCAGCCCCGGCATTTT. This chain uses TRBV6-6 with TRBJ1-5; D not certain. Germline values: CDR1 MNHNY, CDR2 SVGAGI (reference sequence). The CDR3 has 12 amino acids.

At least ten counts were recorded for this clonotype. The chain combines TRBV12-3 or TRBV12-4 with TRBJ2-1, with a possible D match to TRBD1 (6 bases). The V end lost 10 bases, the J end lost 1 base, and 11 bases lay between the germline ends. The CDR3 consists of 13 residues. The CDR3 coding sequence is TGTGCCACTCAGACAGGATCCTACAATGAGCAGTTCTTC. It codes for CATQTGSYNEQFF.

This clonotype came up many times. The chain's CDR3 is CASSKSPGGLETQYF. CDR3 sequence (DNA): TGTGCCAGCAGCAAATCACCAGGGGGCCTGGAGACCCAGTACTTC. The V call is TRBV6-2 or TRBV6-3, the J call TRBJ2-5; the match to TRBD1 covers 8 bases. From germline, CDR1 is MNHEY and CDR2 SVGEGT. The trim removed 6 bases at V and 5 bases at J, leaving 11 bases unmatched. The CDR3 is made up of 15 amino acids.

The rearrangement uses TRBV4-3 and TRBJ1-5; tentative D call: TRBD1 (5 bases). The V gene lost 1 base and the J gene lost 7 bases, with 8 bases spanning the gap. There are 13 residues in the CDR3. CDR1 LGHNA and CDR2 YSLEER come from the germline V gene. The CDR3 loop is CASSQGQGQPQHF. In DNA form, the CDR3 reads TGCGCCAGCAGCCAAGGGCAGGGCCAGCCCCAGCATTTT.

This clonotype was seen many times. V is TRBV5-1 and J is TRBJ2-5, with unresolved D. V gave up 6 bases and J gave up 3 bases, with 12 bases separating them. The length of the CDR3 is 13 residues. Germline values: CDR1 SGHRS, CDR2 YFSETQ. The CDR3 loop is CASKIGREETQYF. Here the CDR3 DNA reads TGCGCCAGCAAAATAGGGCGCGAAGAGACCCAGTACTTC.

A remark on this clonotype: A clone one base away is much larger, so this may be a read error. The chain recombines TRBV7-9 with TRBJ1-1; D not certain. CDR1 is SEHNR, CDR2 FQNEAQ, per germline (reference sequence). V dropped 5 bases and J dropped 5 bases, with 15 bases sitting between them. This CDR3 comprises 14 residues. The CDR3 region is CASSIKGVETEAFF. In DNA form, the CDR3 reads TGTGCCAGCAGCATAAAGGGTGTTGAAACTGAAGCTTTCTTT.

This clonotype was detected only a few times. The chain is built from TRBV4-1 and TRBJ1-5, with TRBD1 matching over 9 bases. Germline loops: CDR1 MGHRA, CDR2 YSYEKL. This CDR3 spans 15 amino acids. V lost 0 bases and J lost 7; bases outside the gene matches: 4. In DNA form, the CDR3 reads TGCGCCAGCAGCCAAGATACAGGGGGCTTACAGCCCCAGCATTTT. Its translation is CASSQDTGGLQPQHF.

The V call is TRBV11-2, the J call TRBJ1-3, with TRBD1 matching over 8 bases. The V and J ends lost 5 bases and 4 bases, in that order; junction bases with no gene match: 10. CDR1 SGHAT and CDR2 FQNNGV come from the germline V gene. This CDR3 is 16 amino acids long. CDR3 in amino acids: CASSGWTGMQGNTIYF. Written as DNA, the CDR3 is TGTGCCAGCAGCGGATGGACAGGGATGCAAGGAAACACCATATATTTT.

The chain couples TRBV7-8 to TRBJ2-7; no reliable D call. The CDR3 spans 13 residues. Germline CDR1 SGHVS, CDR2 FQNEAQ. V was clipped by 4 bases and J by 7 bases, with 14 bases between them. This CDR3 is CASSSIANMEQYF. DNA for the CDR3: TGTGCCAGCAGCTCAATCGCGAATATGGAGCAGTACTTC.

This clonotype was counted many times. The V and J genes are TRBV20-1 and TRBJ2-1; 10 bases are shared with TRBD1. Per germline, CDR1 DFQATT and CDR2 SNEGSKA (reference sequence). J was trimmed by 9 bases and V by 4 bases; bases with no gene match: 12. This CDR3 has 15 residues. CDR3 DNA: TGCAGTGCTATCCCGGGACAGGGGATATTGGCTGAGCAGTTCTTC. This gives the protein CSAIPGQGILAEQFF.

This clonotype has a handful of counts. The CDR3 bases are TGTGCCATCAGTGAAAATCCACTAGCGGGGCGAACAGATACGCAGTATTTT. It translates to CAISENPLAGRTDTQYF. The chain carries TRBV10-3 and TRBJ2-3; 10 bases fit TRBD2. CDR1 ENHRY and CDR2 SYGVKD come from the germline V gene. The CDR3 is 17 residues long. Germline trimming cut 3 bases from V and 3 bases from J; bases unmatched to any gene: 9.

This clonotype was picked up many times. V gene TRBV10-3 combines with J gene TRBJ2-3, with D tentatively TRBD1 (6 bases). The V end lost 6 bases, the J end lost 0 bases, and 13 bases lay between the germline ends. Germline V gene sequence: CDR1 ENHRY, CDR2 SYGVKD. The CDR3 length is 15 residues. CDR3 nucleotide sequence: TGTGCCATCAGAAGGACAGCCCCTAGCACAGATACGCAGTATTTT. This translates into CAIRRTAPSTDTQYF.